A single T cell receptor beta chain is shown here with its context. Its matching antigen is unknown. The record originates from a study of T cell repertoires in cytomegalovirus infection. Looking at the study overall: It can be stated that public TCR beta signatures indicated CMV infection as well as a matching HLA type. General observations from the study: In two of eight donors, the top clonotype was HLA-C-restricted CMV-specific. CMV carriers with the relevant HLA were identified by cumulative public TCR beta family frequency.

TCRdb ran MiXCR on the reads and lists one entry per CDR3 protein. The sample holds about 530,000 distinct CDR3 sequences, more than 25% seen once. Between the trimmed V and J ends, which lost 0 bases and 3 bases, there was a span of 11 bases. The CDR3 is 15 amino acids. Germline values: CDR1 SEHNR, CDR2 FQNEAQ (reference sequence). Sequencing input: PBMCs. The chain uses TRBV7-9 and TRBJ2-5, with a tentative D call TRBD1 (7 bases). The sequence came from a human donor in good health (CMV status not recorded). Some clones in this sample may be carry-over from other donors' samples. The DNA of the CDR3 is TGTGCCAGCAGCTTAGCGGGGGGACAGAAAGAGACCCAGTACTTC. Amino acids: CASSLAGGQKETQYF.